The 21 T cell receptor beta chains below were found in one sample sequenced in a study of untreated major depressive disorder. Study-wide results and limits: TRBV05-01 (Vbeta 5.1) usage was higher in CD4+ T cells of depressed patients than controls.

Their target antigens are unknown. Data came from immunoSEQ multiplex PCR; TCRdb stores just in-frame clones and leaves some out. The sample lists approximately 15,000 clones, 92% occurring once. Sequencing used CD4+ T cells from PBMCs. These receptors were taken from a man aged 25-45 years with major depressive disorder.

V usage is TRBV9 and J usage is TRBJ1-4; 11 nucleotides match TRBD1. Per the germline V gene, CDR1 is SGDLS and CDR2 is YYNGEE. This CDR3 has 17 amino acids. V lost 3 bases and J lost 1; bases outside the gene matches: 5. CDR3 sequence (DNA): TGTGCCAGCAGCGGGACAGGGGGCGCGGGAACTAATGAAAAACTGTTTTTT. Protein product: CASSGTGGAGTNEKLFF.

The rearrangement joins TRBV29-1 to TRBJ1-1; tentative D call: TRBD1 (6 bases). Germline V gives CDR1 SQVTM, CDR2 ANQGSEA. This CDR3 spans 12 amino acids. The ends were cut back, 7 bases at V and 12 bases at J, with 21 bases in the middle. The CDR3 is CSEEGRGGGTFF. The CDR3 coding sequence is TGCAGCGAGGAGGGCAGGGGCGGTGGGACTTTCTTT.

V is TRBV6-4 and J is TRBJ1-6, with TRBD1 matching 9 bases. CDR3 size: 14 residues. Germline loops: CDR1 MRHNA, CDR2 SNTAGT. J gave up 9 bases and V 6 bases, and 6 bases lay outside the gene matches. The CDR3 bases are TGTGCCAGCAGCCACAGGGGGCGCAGTTCACCCCTCCACTTT. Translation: CASSHRGRSSPLHF.

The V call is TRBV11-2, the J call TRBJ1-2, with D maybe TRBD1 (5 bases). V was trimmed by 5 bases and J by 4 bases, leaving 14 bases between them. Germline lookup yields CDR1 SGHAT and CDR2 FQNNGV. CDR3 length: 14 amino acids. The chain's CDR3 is CASSPWDGSYGYTF. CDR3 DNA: TGTGCCAGCAGCCCCTGGGACGGGAGCTATGGCTACACCTTC.

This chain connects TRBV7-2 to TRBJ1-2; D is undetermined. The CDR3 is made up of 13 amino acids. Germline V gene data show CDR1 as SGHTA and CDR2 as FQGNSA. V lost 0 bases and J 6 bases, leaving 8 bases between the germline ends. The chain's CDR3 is CASSLARRDGYTF. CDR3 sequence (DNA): TGTGCCAGCAGCTTAGCCAGACGGGATGGCTACACCTTC.

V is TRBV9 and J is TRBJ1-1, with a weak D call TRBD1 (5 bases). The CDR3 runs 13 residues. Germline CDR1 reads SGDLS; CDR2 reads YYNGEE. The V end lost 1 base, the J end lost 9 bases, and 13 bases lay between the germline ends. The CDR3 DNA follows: TGTGCCAGCAGCGTATCAGGGAAATCCCAAGCTTTCTTT. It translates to CASSVSGKSQAFF.

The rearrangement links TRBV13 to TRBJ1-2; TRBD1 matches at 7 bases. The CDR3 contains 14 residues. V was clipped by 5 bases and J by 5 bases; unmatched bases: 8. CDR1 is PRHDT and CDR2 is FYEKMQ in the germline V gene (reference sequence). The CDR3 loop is CASSRGTDLYGYTF. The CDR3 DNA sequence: TGTGCCAGCAGCCGTGGGACAGACTTATATGGCTACACCTTC.

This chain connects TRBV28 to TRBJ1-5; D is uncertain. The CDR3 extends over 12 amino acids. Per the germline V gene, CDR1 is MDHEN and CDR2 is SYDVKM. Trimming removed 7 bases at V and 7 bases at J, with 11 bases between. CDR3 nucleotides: TGTGCCAGCACTCTACTGGGCCAGCCCCAGCATTTT. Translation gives CASTLLGQPQHF.

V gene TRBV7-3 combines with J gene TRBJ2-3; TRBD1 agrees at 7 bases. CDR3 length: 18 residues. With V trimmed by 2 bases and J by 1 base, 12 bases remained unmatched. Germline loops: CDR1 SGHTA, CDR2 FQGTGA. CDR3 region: CASSLLARDSSRTDTQYF. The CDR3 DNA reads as TGTGCCAGCAGCTTACTCGCTCGGGACAGCTCTCGCACAGATACGCAGTATTTT.

CDR3 in amino acids: CASSPIGTSGRNEQYF. The DNA for the CDR3 is TGTGCCAGCTCACCGATTGGGACTAGCGGGCGAAACGAGCAGTACTTC. The V call is TRBV18, the J call TRBJ2-7; 12 nucleotides align to TRBD2. The V gene's germline CDR1 is KGHSH and CDR2 LQKENI. The CDR3 is made up of 16 amino acids. Unmatched junction bases numbered 8, after V lost 3 bases and J lost 5 bases.

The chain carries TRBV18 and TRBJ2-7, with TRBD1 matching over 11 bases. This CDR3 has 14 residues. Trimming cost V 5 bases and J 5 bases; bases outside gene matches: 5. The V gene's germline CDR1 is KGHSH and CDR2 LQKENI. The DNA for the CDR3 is TGTGCCAGCTCAATAGGGACAGGGGGGGACGAGCAGTACTTC. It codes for CASSIGTGGDEQYF.

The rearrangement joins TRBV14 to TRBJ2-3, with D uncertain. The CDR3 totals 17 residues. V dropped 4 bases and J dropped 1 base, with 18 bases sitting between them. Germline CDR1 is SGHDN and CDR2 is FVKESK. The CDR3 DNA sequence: TGTGCCAGCAGCCCTACTCCCCTTATTCCCCGCACAGATACGCAGTATTTT. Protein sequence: CASSPTPLIPRTDTQYF.

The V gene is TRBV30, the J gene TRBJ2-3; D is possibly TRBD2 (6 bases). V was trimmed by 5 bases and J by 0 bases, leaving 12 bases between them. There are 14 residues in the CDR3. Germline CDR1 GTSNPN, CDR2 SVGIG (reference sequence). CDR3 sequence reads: CAWSSGLSTDTQYF. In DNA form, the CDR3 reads TGTGCCTGGTCGAGCGGGCTCAGCACAGATACGCAGTATTTT.

CDR3 residues: CASGTGETQYF. CDR3 nucleotides: TGTGCCAGCGGGACCGGGGAGACCCAGTACTTC. The chain links TRBV7-9 to TRBJ2-5; D possibly uses TRBD1 or TRBD2 (5 bases each). Germline-derived CDR1 and CDR2 are SEHNR and FQNEAQ (reference sequence). Trimming left V 8 bases short and J 5 bases short, with 9 bases between. The length of the CDR3 is 11 residues.

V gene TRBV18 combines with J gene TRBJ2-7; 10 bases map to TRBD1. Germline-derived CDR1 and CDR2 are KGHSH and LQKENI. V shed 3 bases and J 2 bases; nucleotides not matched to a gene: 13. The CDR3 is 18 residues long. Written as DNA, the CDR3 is TGTGCCAGCTCACCGATCTATGGGGGACAGGGGACCCCCTACGAGCAGTACTTC. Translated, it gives CASSPIYGGQGTPYEQYF.

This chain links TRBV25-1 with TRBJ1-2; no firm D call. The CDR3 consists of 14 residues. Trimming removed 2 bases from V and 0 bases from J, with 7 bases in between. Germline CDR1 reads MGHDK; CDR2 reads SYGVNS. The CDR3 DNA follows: TGTGCCAGCAGTGAACGACGGGCTAACTATGGCTACACCTTC. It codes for CASSERRANYGYTF.

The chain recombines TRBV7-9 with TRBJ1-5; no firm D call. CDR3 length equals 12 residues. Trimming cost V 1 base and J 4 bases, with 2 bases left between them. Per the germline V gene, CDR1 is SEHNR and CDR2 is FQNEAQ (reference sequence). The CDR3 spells CASSLGNQPQHF. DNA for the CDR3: TGTGCCAGCAGCTTAGGTAATCAGCCCCAGCATTTT.

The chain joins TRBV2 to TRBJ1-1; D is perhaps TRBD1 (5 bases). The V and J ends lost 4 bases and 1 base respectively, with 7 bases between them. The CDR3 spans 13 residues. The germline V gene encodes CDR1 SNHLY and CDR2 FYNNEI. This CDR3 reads CASSGQTNTEAFF. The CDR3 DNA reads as TGTGCCAGCAGTGGACAGACGAACACTGAAGCTTTCTTT.

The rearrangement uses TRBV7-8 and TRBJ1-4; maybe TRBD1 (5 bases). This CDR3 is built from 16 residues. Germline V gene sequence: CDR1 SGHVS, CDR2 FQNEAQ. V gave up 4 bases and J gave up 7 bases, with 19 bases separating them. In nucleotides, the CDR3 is TGTGCCAGCAGCTCCTCCCTGGGACGAGTGGGTGAAAAACTGTTTTTT. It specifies CASSSSLGRVGEKLFF.

The CDR3 here is CASSQPTKSYEQYF. CDR3 in DNA: TGCGCCAGCAGCCAACCAACGAAGTCCTACGAGCAGTACTTC. The rearrangement links TRBV4-1 to TRBJ2-7; D is ambiguous. The CDR3 loop spans 14 amino acids. From germline, CDR1 is MGHRA and CDR2 YSYEKL. Trimming took off 2 bases at V and 1 base at J, with 9 bases between the two ends.

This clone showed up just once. CDR3 in amino acids: CACSAGHTDTQYF. Written as DNA, the CDR3 is TGTGCCTGCTCGGCTGGCCACACAGATACGCAGTATTTT. The V and J genes are TRBV6-1 and TRBJ2-3; D gene unclear. This CDR3 has 13 residues. V was trimmed by 11 bases and J by 2 bases, leaving 14 bases between them. Germline V lookup: CDR1 MNHNS, CDR2 SASEGT.